The TCR beta chain described here comes from a study of immune heterogeneity within non-small cell lung tumors. In a multiplex PCR, 32 V and 13 J primers amplified TCR beta CDR3. Using its own MiXCR run on the multiplex PCR reads, TCRdb lists one record per CDR3 protein. This table holds about 3,400 distinct CDR3 sequences, approximately 35% found once. Only one count was recorded for this clonotype. The template consisted of bulk tumor genomic DNA, with 600 ng used per sample. Several spatially distant biopsies were obtained per primary tumor intraoperatively. Each patient presented with untreated, newly diagnosed non-small cell lung cancer and received curative surgery. Individuals who provided samples were patients with newly diagnosed non-small cell lung cancer who were having surgery with curative intent. V dropped 3 bases and J dropped 4 bases, with 17 bases sitting between them. This CDR3 comprises 15 residues.

The TCR sequence derives from a man between 65 and 85 years old with non-small cell lung cancer. The sequencing sample was made of lung tumor tissue. The V call is TRBV5-7, the J call TRBJ2-7; D remains unclear. TRBV5-7 is flagged as an ORF with uncertain function. DNA for the CDR3: TGTGCCAGCAGCTCCCCGGGCAGGATGGGGTACGAGCAGTACTTC. It is translated as CASSSPGRMGYEQYF.